The rows below give T cell receptor beta chains drawn from one sample of a study of shared clonotypes between healthy human individuals. The data were produced by immunoSEQ multiplex PCR, yet TCRdb's version contains in-frame clones alone and is incomplete. The table records 850,000 to 1,200,000 clones, approximately 68% of them present only once. The sample comprised memory CD4+ T cells sorted from blood. All receptors derive from a man aged 18 to 35 in good health. Both conserved end residues are part of each CDR3. Fields, in order: D gene, J gene, clone size, V gene, CDR3 DNA, CDR3 protein. The D gene is left open where the match is weak. Size is omitted from some rows. Given values are once, few, many or a class for expanded clones.

d_call: .
j_call: TRBJ1-2
clone_size: .
v_call: TRBV6-1
cdr3_nt: TGTGCCACGGCCAGGGTCCTCGATGGCTACACCTTC
cdr3_aa: CATARVLDGYTF

d_call: .
j_call: TRBJ2-1
clone_size: .
v_call: TRBV30
cdr3_nt: TGTGCCTGGGGGGGGGCAGCCGATGAGCAGTTCTTC
cdr3_aa: CAWGGAADEQFF

d_call: .
j_call: TRBJ2-1
clone_size: .
v_call: TRBV28
cdr3_nt: TGTGCCAGCAGTTTTTTTGGGACGGTTCGTCAGCAGTTCTTC
cdr3_aa: CASSFFGTVRQQFF

d_call: TRBD1
j_call: TRBJ1-2
clone_size: .
v_call: TRBV5-1
cdr3_nt: TGCGCCAGCAGCCCGGGGACAGGGGGCAGCTATGGCTACACCTTC
cdr3_aa: CASSPGTGGSYGYTF

d_call: .
j_call: TRBJ1-1
clone_size: .
v_call: TRBV6-1
cdr3_nt: TGTGCCAGCAGGCCCGGGTGGGGGTCCACTGAAGCTTTCTTT
cdr3_aa: CASRPGWGSTEAFF

d_call: .
j_call: TRBJ1-2
clone_size: .
v_call: TRBV30
cdr3_nt: TGTGCCTGGACGGTGGGCTATGGCTACACCTTC
cdr3_aa: CAWTVGYGYTF

d_call: .
j_call: TRBJ2-7
clone_size: few
v_call: TRBV10-3
cdr3_nt: TGTGCCACCCAACCAGGGGCAGGTTACGAGCAGTACTTC
cdr3_aa: CATQPGAGYEQYF

d_call: .
j_call: TRBJ1-5
clone_size: .
v_call: TRBV30
cdr3_nt: TGTGCCTGGAGCTCCGACATCAATCAGCCCCAGCATTTT
cdr3_aa: CAWSSDINQPQHF

d_call: TRBD1
j_call: TRBJ2-5
clone_size: .
v_call: TRBV18
cdr3_nt: TGTGCCAGCTCACCGGACAGGGAGACCCAGTACTTC
cdr3_aa: CASSPDRETQYF

d_call: .
j_call: TRBJ1-1
clone_size: few
v_call: TRBV9
cdr3_nt: TGTGCCAGCAGCGTAGTCCAGAACACTGAAGCTTTCTTT
cdr3_aa: CASSVVQNTEAFF

d_call: TRBD1
j_call: TRBJ2-5
clone_size: .
v_call: TRBV10-3
cdr3_nt: TGTGCCATTAAAGGGACAGACCAAGAGACCCAGTACTTC
cdr3_aa: CAIKGTDQETQYF